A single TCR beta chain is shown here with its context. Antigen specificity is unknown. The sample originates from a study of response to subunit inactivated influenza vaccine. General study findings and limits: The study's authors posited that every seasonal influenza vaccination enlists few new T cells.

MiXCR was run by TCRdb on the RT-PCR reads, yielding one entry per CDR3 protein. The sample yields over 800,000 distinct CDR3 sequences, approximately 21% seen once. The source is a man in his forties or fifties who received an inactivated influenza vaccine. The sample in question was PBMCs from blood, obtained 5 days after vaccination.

Written as DNA, the CDR3 is TGTGCCAGCAGCGTAGGTGCGGGAATCGGCACAGATACGCAGTATTTT. Translating gives CASSVGAGIGTDTQYF. This chain links TRBV9 with TRBJ2-3; TRBD2 might be the D (6 bases). Germline V gene lookup returns CDR1 SGDLS and CDR2 YYNGEE. The CDR3 consists of 16 residues. V dropped 0 bases and J dropped 1 base, with 12 bases sitting between them.